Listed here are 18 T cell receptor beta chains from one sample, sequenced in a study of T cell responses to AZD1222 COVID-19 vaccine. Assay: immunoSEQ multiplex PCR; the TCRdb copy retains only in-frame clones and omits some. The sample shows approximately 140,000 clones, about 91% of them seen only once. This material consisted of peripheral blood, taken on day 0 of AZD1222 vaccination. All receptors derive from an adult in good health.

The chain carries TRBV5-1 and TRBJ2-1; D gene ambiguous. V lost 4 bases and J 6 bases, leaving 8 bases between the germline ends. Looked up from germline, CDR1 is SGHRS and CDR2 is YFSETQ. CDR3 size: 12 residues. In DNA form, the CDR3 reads TGCGCCAGCAGCCGACTTTTCAATGAGCAGTTCTTC. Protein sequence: CASSRLFNEQFF.

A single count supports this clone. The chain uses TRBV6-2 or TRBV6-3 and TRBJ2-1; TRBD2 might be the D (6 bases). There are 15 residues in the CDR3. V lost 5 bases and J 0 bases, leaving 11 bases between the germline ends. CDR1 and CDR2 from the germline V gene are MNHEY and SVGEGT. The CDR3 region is CASSTSIRSYNEQFF. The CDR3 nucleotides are TGTGCCAGCAGTACTAGCATACGCTCCTACAATGAGCAGTTCTTC.

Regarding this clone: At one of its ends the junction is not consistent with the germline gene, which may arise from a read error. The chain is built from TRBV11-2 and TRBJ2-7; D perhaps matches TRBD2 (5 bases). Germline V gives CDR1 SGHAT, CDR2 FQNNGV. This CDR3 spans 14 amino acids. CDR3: CASSLFVGVTNTHF. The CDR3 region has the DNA TGTGCCAGCAGCTTATTCGTCGGGGTGACAAATACTCACTTC.

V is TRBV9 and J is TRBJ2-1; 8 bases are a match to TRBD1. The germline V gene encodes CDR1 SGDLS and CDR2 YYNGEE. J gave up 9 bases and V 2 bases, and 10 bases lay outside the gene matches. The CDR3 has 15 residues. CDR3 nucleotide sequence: TGTGCCAGCAGCGTCGGCCAGGGGGCTTGGGGTGAGCAGTTCTTC. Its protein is CASSVGQGAWGEQFF.

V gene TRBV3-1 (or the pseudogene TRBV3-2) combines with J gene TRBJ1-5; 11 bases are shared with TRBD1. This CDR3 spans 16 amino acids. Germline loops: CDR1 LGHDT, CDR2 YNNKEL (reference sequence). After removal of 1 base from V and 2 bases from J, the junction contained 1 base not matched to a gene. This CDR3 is CASSQGTGGGNQPQHF. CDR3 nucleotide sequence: TGTGCCAGCAGCCAAGGGACAGGGGGCGGCAATCAGCCCCAGCATTTT.

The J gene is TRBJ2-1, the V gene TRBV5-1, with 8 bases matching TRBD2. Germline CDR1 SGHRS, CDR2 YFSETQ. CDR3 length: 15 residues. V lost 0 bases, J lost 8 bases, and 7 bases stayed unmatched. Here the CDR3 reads CASSLGSGRLDEQFF. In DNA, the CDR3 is TGCGCCAGCAGCTTGGGCAGCGGGAGACTCGATGAGCAGTTCTTC.

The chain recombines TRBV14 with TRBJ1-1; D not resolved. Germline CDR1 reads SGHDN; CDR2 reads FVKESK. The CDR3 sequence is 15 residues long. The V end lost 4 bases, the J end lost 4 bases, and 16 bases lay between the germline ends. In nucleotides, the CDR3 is TGTGCCAGCAGCCCCAGCAGCGTTGCGGGCACTGAAGCTTTCTTT. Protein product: CASSPSSVAGTEAFF. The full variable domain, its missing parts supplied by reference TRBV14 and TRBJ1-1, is EAGVTQFPSHSVIEKGQTVTLRCDPISGHDNLYWYRRVMGKEIKFLLHFVKESKQDESGMPNNRFLAERTGGTYSTLKVQPAELEDSGVYFCASSPSSVAGTEAFFGQGTRLTVV.

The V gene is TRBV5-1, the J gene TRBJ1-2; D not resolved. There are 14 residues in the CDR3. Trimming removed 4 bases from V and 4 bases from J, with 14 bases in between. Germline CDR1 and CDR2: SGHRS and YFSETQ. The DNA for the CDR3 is TGCGCCAGCAGCCTCCGGGAACACGGCTATGGCTACACCTTC. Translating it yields CASSLREHGYGYTF.

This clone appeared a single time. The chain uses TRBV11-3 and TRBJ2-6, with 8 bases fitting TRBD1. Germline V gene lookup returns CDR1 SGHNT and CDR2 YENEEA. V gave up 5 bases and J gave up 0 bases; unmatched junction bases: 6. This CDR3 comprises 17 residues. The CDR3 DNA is TGTGCCAGCAGCGCCGGGACAGGCTACTCTGGGGCCAACGTCCTGACTTTC. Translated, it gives CASSAGTGYSGANVLTF.

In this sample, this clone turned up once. The CDR3 sequence: CASSILGGSGDSPLHF. CDR3 bases: TGTGCCAGTAGCATATTAGGGGGCTCTGGTGATTCACCCCTCCACTTT. This sequence joins TRBV19 and TRBJ1-6; 7 nucleotides align to TRBD1. Trimming took 6 bases from V and 8 from J; bases not matched to a gene: 13. Germline V gene lookup returns CDR1 LNHDA and CDR2 SQIVND (reference sequence). This CDR3 contains 16 residues.

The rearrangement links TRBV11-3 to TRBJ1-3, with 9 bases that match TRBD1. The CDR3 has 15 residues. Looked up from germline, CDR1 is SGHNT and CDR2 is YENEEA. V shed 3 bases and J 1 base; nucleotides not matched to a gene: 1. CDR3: CASSLGTGSGNTIYF. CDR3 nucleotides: TGTGCCAGCAGCTTGGGGACAGGGTCTGGAAACACCATATATTTT.

The CDR3 region is CASSQETGIQPQHF. The CDR3 DNA follows: TGCGCCAGCAGCCAAGAGACAGGGATTCAGCCCCAGCATTTT. The chain recombines TRBV4-1 with TRBJ1-5; 7 bases are shared with TRBD1. V lost 0 bases, J lost 6 bases, and 2 bases stayed unmatched. Germline assignment: CDR1 MGHRA and CDR2 YSYEKL. The CDR3 contains 14 residues.

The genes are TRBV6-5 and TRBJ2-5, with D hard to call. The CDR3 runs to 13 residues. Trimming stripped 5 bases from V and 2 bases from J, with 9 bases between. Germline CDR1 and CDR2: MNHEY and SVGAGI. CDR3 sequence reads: CASSQTRQETQYF. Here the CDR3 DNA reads TGTGCCAGCAGTCAGACAAGACAAGAGACCCAGTACTTC.

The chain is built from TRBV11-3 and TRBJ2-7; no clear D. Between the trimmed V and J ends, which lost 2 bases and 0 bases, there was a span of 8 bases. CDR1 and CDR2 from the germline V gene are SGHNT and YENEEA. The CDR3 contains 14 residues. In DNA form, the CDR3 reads TGTGCCAGCAGCTTAACGAGTGCCTCCTACGAGCAGTACTTC. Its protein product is CASSLTSASYEQYF.

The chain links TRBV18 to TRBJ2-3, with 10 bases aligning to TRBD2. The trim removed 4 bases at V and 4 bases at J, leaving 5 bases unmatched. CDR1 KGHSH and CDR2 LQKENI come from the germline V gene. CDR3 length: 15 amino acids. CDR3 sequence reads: CASSRTSGEADTQYF. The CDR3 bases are TGTGCCAGCTCACGAACTAGCGGGGAGGCAGATACGCAGTATTTT.

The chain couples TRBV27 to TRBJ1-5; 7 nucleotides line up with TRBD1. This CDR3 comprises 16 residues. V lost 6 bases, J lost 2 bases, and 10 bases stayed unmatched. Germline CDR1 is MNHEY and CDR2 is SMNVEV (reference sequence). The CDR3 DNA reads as TGTGCCAGCAGGCCACAGGGGCCACTGGGCAATCAGCCCCAGCATTTT. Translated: CASRPQGPLGNQPQHF.

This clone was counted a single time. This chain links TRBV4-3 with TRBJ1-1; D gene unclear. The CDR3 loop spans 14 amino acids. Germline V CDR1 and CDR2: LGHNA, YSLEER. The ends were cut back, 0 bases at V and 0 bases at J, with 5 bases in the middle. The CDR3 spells CASSQDSVNTEAFF. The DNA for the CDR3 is TGCGCCAGCAGCCAAGATAGCGTGAACACTGAAGCTTTCTTT.

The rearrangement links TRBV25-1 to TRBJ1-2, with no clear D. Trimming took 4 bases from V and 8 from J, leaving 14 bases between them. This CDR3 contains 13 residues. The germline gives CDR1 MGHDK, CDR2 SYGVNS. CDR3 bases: TGTGCCAGCAGTGGGAGCCCAGTGGGAGGCTACACCTTC. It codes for CASSGSPVGGYTF.